This T cell receptor (beta chain) was found in a study of blood T cell repertoires in COVID-19. Study details: COVID-19 samples collected from the United States, Italy and Spain covered acute and convalescent phases. PBMCs, B-cell-depleted T cells, or T cells were the source of the cDNA or gDNA that made up the material.

CDR1 is ENHRY and CDR2 is SYGVKD in the germline V gene. V dropped 4 bases and J dropped 7 bases, with 13 bases sitting between them. The CDR3 is 14 residues long. In the study's own analysis: Researchers report that nucleated cell counts were estimated from reference gene primer amplification. Data came from immunoSEQ multiplex PCR; TCRdb stores just in-frame clones and leaves some out. Clone size and the V and J calls come from that table; the DNA yielded D and trimming. The sample lists over 90,000 clones, 70% to 90% occurring once. Sequenced material: peripheral blood. The sequence came from a man aged 50-59 years with active COVID-19. The V call is TRBV10-3, the J call TRBJ1-4; D may be TRBD1 (5 bases). The CDR3 is CAISVGREGEKLFF. The CDR3, as DNA: TGTGCCATCAGTGTGGGCAGGGAGGGTGAAAAACTGTTTTTT.